This T cell receptor (beta chain) was observed in a study of regulatory T cells in long-lasting Graves disease. Study background: Duration of antithyroid drug therapy among newly diagnosed Graves' patients was under 3 months.

Trimming took off 6 bases at V and 2 bases at J, with 10 bases between the two ends. CDR1 and CDR2 from the germline V gene are MNHNS and SASEGT. The CDR3 runs to 13 residues. As for time point: newly diagnosed GD, antithyroid drugs for less than 3 months. Preparation of the TCR library used RNA extracted from PBMCs. iRepertoire HTBI primers and Arm-PCR of CDR3 regions built TCR beta libraries. TCRdb ran MiXCR on the multiplex PCR reads and lists one entry per CDR3 protein. The table lists a few hundred thousand distinct CDR3 sequences, approximately 18% of them singletons. The same specimen was also included in a second study, on T cells in Graves' hyperthyroidism and ophthalmopathy. Turning to that study: Using the HTBI primer set, a first-round RT-PCR was run on the TCR CDR3. Researchers report that a 13 V-J model separated ophthalmopathy from stable hyperthyroidism. Before onset, by a median of around six months, the model predicted ophthalmopathy.

J is TRBJ1-1 and V is TRBV6-1; D ambiguous. The sequence derives from a woman between 25 and 40 years old with Graves disease. Sample: peripheral blood mononuclear cells (PBMCs), taken at new diagnosis, from a patient treated with antithyroid drugs. CDR3 sequence reads: CASSTTYNTEAFF. DNA for the CDR3: TGTGCCAGCAGCACGACATACAACACTGAAGCTTTCTTT.